The 16 T cell receptor beta chains below all came from one sample that was sequenced in a study of blood T cells in healthy people across ages. PCR was performed a second time for about 7 to 11 cycles using a sample-barcoded 5' primer and a J-beta primer mix. TCRdb reprocessed the 5' RACE reads via MiXCR and lists one record per CDR3 protein. The table shows more than 800,000 distinct CDR3 sequences, with around 30% occurring only once. Sequencing was performed on blood. The receptors originated from a woman aged 80 or over in good health.

This chain connects TRBV20-1 to TRBJ2-3; D is ambiguous. Germline CDR1 DFQATT, CDR2 SNEGSKA (reference sequence). Deletions cut 4 bases from V and 1 base from J, with 21 bases between. CDR3 length: 17 amino acids. The CDR3 sequence is CSANLNPAPARTDTQYF. The CDR3 bases are TGCAGTGCTAACCTTAATCCCGCCCCAGCCCGCACAGATACGCAGTATTTT.

At least ten counts were recorded for this clonotype. The chain links TRBV12-3 or TRBV12-4 to TRBJ2-3; D is perhaps TRBD1 (5 bases). The CDR3 extends over 15 amino acids. Trimming took 2 bases from V and 0 from J, leaving 9 bases between them. The CDR3 reads CASSLMAGSTDTQYF. CDR3 sequence (DNA): TGTGCCAGCAGTTTAATGGCAGGGAGCACAGATACGCAGTATTTT.

The chain's CDR3 is CASSYASGGGRETQYF. CDR3 coding DNA: TGTGCCAGCAGTTACGCGAGCGGGGGGGGACGCGAGACCCAGTACTTC. The rearrangement uses TRBV6-5 and TRBJ2-7, with TRBD2 identical over 10 bases. With the DNA end fitting TRBJ2-5 better, the J assignment may be wrong. This CDR3 comprises 16 residues. Germline V CDR1 and CDR2: MNHEY, SVGAGI.

In the case of this clonotype: A single base separates this from a much larger clone, so it may be a read error. This CDR3 fails to terminate in the conserved phenylalanine or tryptophan, so it likely reflects a read error. The V and J genes are TRBV6-2 or TRBV6-3 and TRBJ2-4; a weak D match, TRBD1 (6 bases). This CDR3 is 12 amino acids long. Deletions cut 6 bases from V and 7 bases from J, with 10 bases between. Germline CDR1 is MNHEY and CDR2 is SVGEGT. Written as DNA, the CDR3 is TGTGCCAGCAGGGGAACAGGGAACATTCAGTACGTC. It encodes CASRGTGNIQYV.

Ten or more counts support this clonotype. The chain couples TRBV18 to TRBJ2-6; no firm D call. Trimming took off 2 bases at V and 0 bases at J, with 17 bases between the two ends. In germline, CDR1 is KGHSH, CDR2 LQKENI. CDR3 length: 19 residues. The CDR3 spells CASSPVVSLPSSGANVLTF. In DNA form, the CDR3 reads TGTGCCAGCTCACCAGTCGTTAGCCTTCCCAGCTCTGGGGCCAACGTCCTGACTTTC.

As regards this clonotype: With a much larger clone just one base away, this may be a read error. The V gene is TRBV5-1, the J gene TRBJ2-6; no clear D gene. CDR3 size: 16 residues. V lost 0 bases, J lost 2 bases, and 9 bases lay in between. The germline gives CDR1 SGHRS, CDR2 YFSETQ. The CDR3 protein is CASSLGVVAGANVLTF. The CDR3, as DNA: TGCGCCAGCAGCTTGGGTGTAGTGGCTGGGGCCAACGTCCTGACTTTC.

The CDR3 DNA is TGTGCCAGCAGTCCCAGACAGTCATCCACCGGGGAGCTGTTTTTT. Its translation: CASSPRQSSTGELFF. The V gene is TRBV12-3 or TRBV12-4, the J gene TRBJ2-2; TRBD1 might be the D (5 bases). V lost 5 bases and J lost 4, with 14 bases in between. The CDR3 loop spans 15 amino acids.

This clonotype has only a few counts. The chain couples TRBV9 to TRBJ2-7; D gene ambiguous. The germline V gene encodes CDR1 SGDLS and CDR2 YYNGEE. CDR3 length: 15 residues. Trimming removed 4 bases at V and 7 bases at J, with 21 bases between. CDR3 DNA: TGTGCCAGCAGCCCTCAACCTCTGGGAATCAATGAGCAGTACTTC. It codes for CASSPQPLGINEQYF. Using reference TRBV9 and TRBJ2-7 for the parts outside the CDR3, the full variable domain is DSGVTQTPKHLITATGQRVTLRCSPRSGDLSVYWYQQSLDQGLQFLIQYYNGEERAKGNILERFSAQQFPDLHSELNLSSLELGDSALYFCASSPQPLGINEQYFGPGTRLTVT.

The table lists this clonotype with many counts. The chain combines TRBV6-1 with TRBJ2-4, with D hard to call. The V gene's germline CDR1 is MNHNS and CDR2 SASEGT. V lost 7 bases and J 1 base, leaving 11 bases between the germline ends. CDR3 length: 14 residues. This chain's CDR3 is CASTEGLAKNIQYF. CDR3 nucleotide sequence: TGTGCCAGCACGGAAGGGCTGGCCAAAAACATTCAGTACTTC.

This clonotype was counted at least ten times. The CDR3 sequence is CASPEGGTYGYTF. The CDR3 nucleotides are TGTGCCAGCCCCGAAGGGGGGACCTATGGCTACACCTTC. This rearrangement joins TRBV7-2 to TRBJ1-2; weak D call: TRBD1 (6 bases). The germline CDR1 and CDR2 sequences are SGHTA and FQGNSA. The length of the CDR3 is 13 residues. Trimming removed 8 bases at V and 4 bases at J, with 14 bases between.

Concerning this clonotype itself: A much larger clone sits a single nucleotide away, making a read error possible. J is TRBJ2-7 and V is TRBV6-1; D tentatively fits TRBD1 or TRBD2 (5 bases each). The DNA matches TRBJ2-5 better at its end, which makes the J call doubtful. Germline CDR1 is MNHNS and CDR2 is SASEGT. There are 14 residues in the CDR3. The CDR3 here is CAGSAGIGTETQYF. The DNA for the CDR3 is TGTGCCGGCAGTGCCGGGATTGGGACGGAGACCCAGTACTTC.

In its sample, this clonotype was seen many times. The V gene is TRBV27, the J gene TRBJ2-1, with D hard to call. V was cut by 2 bases and J by 5 bases, with 7 bases left in between. The CDR3 contains 13 residues. Germline CDR1 is MNHEY and CDR2 is SMNVEV (reference sequence). This chain's CDR3 is CASSLIRDNEQFF. CDR3 bases: TGTGCCAGCAGTTTAATCCGCGACAATGAGCAGTTCTTC.

The chain recombines TRBV15 with TRBJ1-5; no firm D call. Between the trimmed V and J ends, which lost 2 bases and 5 bases, there was a span of 4 bases. In germline, CDR1 is LNHNV, CDR2 YYDKDF (reference sequence). CDR3 length equals 12 residues. CDR3 coding DNA: TGTGCCACCAGCAGACCTTATCAGCCCCAGCATTTT. Residues: CATSRPYQPQHF.

The CDR3 nucleotides are TGTGCCAGCAGCTCGGGCTCGTGGAGGGCGCCTTACAAGCAGTACTTC. It is translated as CASSSGSWRAPYKQYF. The genes are TRBV7-8 and TRBJ2-7, with a possible D match to TRBD2 (6 bases). V lost 4 bases and J lost 8, with 24 bases in between. The CDR3 runs to 16 residues. In germline, CDR1 is SGHVS, CDR2 FQNEAQ.

A few counts support this clonotype. V is TRBV7-2 and J is TRBJ1-2; a possible D gene is TRBD1 (6 bases). The CDR3 extends over 16 amino acids. Germline assignment: CDR1 SGHTA and CDR2 FQGNSA. Trimming cost V 1 base and J 10 bases, with 22 bases left between them. CDR3 sequence (DNA): TGTGCCAGCAGCTTAGGTCAGGGGAGGTCTACCTCAGTCTACACCTTC. Protein product: CASSLGQGRSTSVYTF.

This rearrangement joins TRBV20-1 to TRBJ2-7; 7 nucleotides line up with TRBD1. CDR3 length: 16 residues. V gave up 6 bases and J gave up 2 bases; unmatched junction bases: 16. Germline CDR1 and CDR2: DFQATT and SNEGSKA (reference sequence). This chain's CDR3 is CSAPGGRLEAPYEQYF. CDR3 nucleotide sequence: TGCAGTGCCCCAGGGGGTAGGCTGGAGGCCCCCTACGAGCAGTACTTC.